Here is one TCR beta chain with its context. This clonotype was detected many times. What antigen it recognizes has not been identified. No qualities accompany the bases; no much larger clone lies one base away. The record originates from a study of human T cells and chemical hapten exposure (dated by TCRdb to about 2021). Regarding the complete study: For sensitization, 2% DPC in acetone was applied to a 2 cm by 2 cm area of upper inner arm skin. Throughout the approximately 23-week study period, patients were also given weekly therapeutic DPC doses on the scalp. Patch testing was performed on the upper back with Finn chambers containing 0.01% DPC, and the patch tests were scored after 6 days according to International Contact Dermatitis Research Group standards. The patient cohort, mostly female, included alopecia areata with under or over 50% scalp involvement, alopecia totalis and alopecia universalis. The libraries were sequenced as a pool, and the TCR yield per sample differed mostly because of small variations in library volumes within the pool. The study tracked peripheral blood TCR repertoire changes in vivo during primary and secondary sensitization to the hapten diphenylcyclopropenone (DPC) in alopecia patients. Patient blood was sampled pre-sensitization (week 0) and at 2, 6 and about 24 weeks after DPC sensitization. Roughly 30 alopecia patients gave blood for TCR sequencing at one to four time points (pre-sensitization, 2, 6 and 24 weeks).

Library method: RACE. For sequencing, a NextSeq 500 was employed. During library preparation, unique molecular identifiers were attached to individual cDNA molecules so that TCRs could be counted quantitatively and reproducibly. Each blood RNA sample was used to sequence both TCR alpha and TCR beta chains. Per the original workflow: The median number of TCRs per sample was over 95,000, ranging from roughly 20,000 to 700,000. The Decombinator software suite was used to annotate the V, J and CDR3 of the TCR reads. For the PS versus PT1 abundance plots, all samples were subsampled to the same number of TCRs (28,000). Expanded TCRs were defined as absent before sensitization and observed at least eight times at the 2-week time point. TCRdb's own reprocessing of the public reads used fastp at Q25 and MiXCR and kept productive beta chains. Every entry covers one CDR3 protein and lists the most common genes and DNA from its rows. What appears here as the V and J calls and clone size reflects TCRdb's work, not the paper's. The sample contains 150,000 or so distinct CDR3 sequences, about 14% of them found a single time. The ten largest clones add up to about 1.8% of the sample.

In light of the paper, this sample's time point label describes: patch test 1, 2 weeks after DPC sensitization. The meaning of the sample's treatment or condition label: therapeutic diphenylcyclopropenone sensitization with weekly scalp DPC. Blood at each patch-test visit was drawn before the patch test was applied. To be eligible, patients had to be aged 18 to 70, diagnosed with alopecia and judged suitable for DPC therapy, while pregnant patients were excluded. Total RNA was extracted from unfractionated whole blood that had been collected in Tempus Blood RNA tubes. Study-wide findings and limitations: The number of PT1 expanded TCRs positively correlated with patch test score, significant at thresholds 8, 16 and 32 but not 4. Significantly more large CDR3 similarity clusters were formed by expanded TCRs than by pre-sensitization or healthy control sets, consistent with antigen-driven responses. After repeated subsampling, changes were observed in the strength of the expansion versus patch-test correlation and in the threshold at which the correlation became significant. DPC sensitization did not change how many TCRs were above 1 in 1000 frequency, and no evidence was found of alterations in global repertoire structure. Because every patient had alopecia, a presumed autoimmune disease, the patients' immune response might differ from that of healthy individuals.

Trimming removed 7 bases from V and 4 bases from J, leaving 8 bases between the germline ends. As encoded in the germline V gene, CDR1 is SNHLY while CDR2 is FYNNEI. The CDR3, from cysteine to phenylalanine, totals 11 residues. Just CDR3 DNA is preserved here, 33 bases in frame from base 1. Sequenced material: whole blood, taken in connection with sensitization to the hapten diphenylcyclopropenone (DPC). The chain joins TRBV2 to TRBJ2-7; the D gene cannot be named for sure. This TCR derives from a woman in her 30s with alopecia areata. Some clones in this sample may be carry-over from other donors' samples. The DNA sequence follows: TGTGCCAGCATATATGAGTACGAGCAGTACTTC. The translation is CASIYEYEQYF.